This entry features one TCR beta chain sequence. No antigen is known for it. Qualities for individual bases were not recorded, and no much larger clone is one base off. The sample holds other DNA sequences that translate to the same CDR3. This sample is drawn from a study of blood T cell repertoires in COVID-19 (TCRdb year 2020). Broadly, across the study: The collaborator samples originated in the United States, Italy and Spain and spanned the acute and convalescent phases of COVID-19. The material from the prospective study consisted of cDNA or gDNA derived from T cells, B-cell-depleted T cells, or PBMCs. Deeply sampled blood TCRbeta repertoires from subjects exposed to, actively infected with, or recovered from COVID-19 were included in the dataset. The repertoires were made available in a free public database intended to serve as a resource for research on the immune response to SARS-CoV-2. Samples were obtained from the ongoing ImmuneRACE study (first 160 participants) and from about 1,300 subjects provided by 6 global collaborators. Nearly every sample came with metadata listing a de-identified subject ID, COVID-19 status, age in years and sex. Where HLA class I and class II types were available, the types were taken from metadata supplied by the sample provider, not from assay-based typing.

The immunoSEQ Assay, a bias-controlled multiplex PCR, was used to amplify TCRbeta CDR3 regions from genomic DNA. The original methods were these. The number of nucleated cells in each sample was estimated from the amplification of reference gene primers within the assay. Sequence reads were collapsed and filtered to measure the absolute abundance of every unique TCRbeta CDR3 rearrangement. For each sample, productive Simpson clonality was calculated as the square root of Simpson's diversity index over productive rearrangements. In TCRdb, the immuneACCESS table is reduced to in-frame sequences with V and J assigned. These tables do not hold every clone; where another copy was compared, an unresolved V gene accounts for under half, and the others remain unexplained. V, J and clone size were drawn from that table, and D and trimming were deduced from the DNA. The sample yields 300,000 to 450,000 clones; around 89% were counted once. Of the sample, more than 1% falls within the top ten clones.

The germline V gene encodes CDR1 SGHNT and CDR2 YYREEE (reference sequence). Inclusive of the bounding cysteine and phenylalanine, the CDR3 is 12 residues long. The CDR3 DNA has 36 bases and is translated from base 1. Cut back by 1 base and 4 bases, the V and J ends lie 5 bases apart. In the prospective study, participants were roughly 18 to 95 years old, resided in 24 geographic areas of the United States, and were enrolled through a virtual design. In the prospective study, participants were assigned to cohorts based on the clinical history participants reported in a screening survey and a study questionnaire. For ImmuneRACE Cohort 3, a participant was defined as recovered based on two consecutive negative NP/OP PCR tests, clearance by a healthcare professional, or resolution of symptoms. In the prospective study, mobile phlebotomists collected whole blood, serum and a nasopharyngeal or oropharyngeal swab from each participant. Prospective study participants could optionally give additional blood draws and questionnaires over an approximately 2-month period. Before DNA extraction, prospective study blood samples were shipped either frozen or at room temperature.

Study-wide findings and limitations: The quantity of clinical and demographic metadata differed by source and by participant and was supplied without curation.

The sequence links TRBV5-4 to TRBJ1-1, with the identity of the D gene unclear. This TCR was sampled from a woman under 30 who had recovered from COVID-19. The sequenced material came from PBMCs or T cells enriched from blood (not recorded which). At the DNA level, the sequence is TGTGCCAGCAGCTTGCGGGGCACTGAAGCTTTCTTT. Translation gives CASSLRGTEAFF.